This T cell receptor (beta chain) was captured in a study of cytomegalovirus exposure and HLA in healthy donors. Study outcomes and limitations: Differences between HLA loci emerged in a later analysis of TCR association rates, with DRB1 most and HLA-C fewest.

Though probably carrying unrecorded immune exposures, donors were nominally healthy at sampling. This clone has more than one count but fewer than ten. Antigen unknown. In the PCR, 60 Vbeta and 13 Jbeta primers were used. Assay: immunoSEQ multiplex PCR; the TCRdb copy retains only in-frame clones and omits some. Of about 200,000 clones listed, about four fifths were seen once; the top ten hold 2.5% to 3.5%. The CDR3 totals 14 residues. Trimming shortened V by 7 bases and J by 3 bases, and 16 bases separated the two germline ends. Per the germline V gene, CDR1 is MNHNS and CDR2 is SASEGT. The sequence derives from a man between 25 and 39 years old in good health and CMV-seronegative. Sequenced input: PBMCs. This chain links TRBV6-1 with TRBJ2-7, with a possible D match to TRBD1 (6 bases). The CDR3 sequence: CASNRDNSLYEQYF. CDR3 bases: TGTGCCAGCAACCGGGACAATAGTCTCTACGAGCAGTACTTC.